These T cell receptor beta chains were read from a single sample in a study of chemoradiotherapy in HPV16-positive cancers. Sequencing used immunoSEQ multiplex PCR; TCRdb keeps in-frame clones, though not all of them. The data contain around 17,000 clones, just under 70% of them singletons. The material was tumor tissue, obtained from a patient who underwent chemoradiotherapy. The receptors stem from a human donor with HPV-associated anogenital cancer. The CDR3 runs from the conserved cysteine through the conserved F or W. D genes are given only for firm matches. For some rows the clone size is stated as once, few or many, or as a class when expanded; others skip it.

clone size,D gene,CDR3 length,V gene,J gene,CDR3 protein
-,-,12,TRBV27,TRBJ1-5,CASSRFYQPQHF
-,-,15,TRBV18,TRBJ1-6,CASSPSSGVNSPLHF
-,TRBD1,13,TRBV7-9,TRBJ1-1,CASSQSTGGGTFF
-,-,13,TRBV18,TRBJ2-5,CASSPGVKETQYF
-,-,14,TRBV11-2,TRBJ2-3,CASSLGTRGTPQYF
-,-,13,TRBV10-2,TRBJ2-3,CASSDGSPDTQYF
-,TRBD1,12,TRBV2,TRBJ2-5,CASSGQGETQYF
-,-,10,TRBV10-1,TRBJ1-4,CASSNEKLFF
-,-,12,TRBV5-1,TRBJ1-2,CASSLEGYGYTF
-,-,12,TRBV6-4,TRBJ1-1,CASSVGNTEAFF
-,-,14,TRBV7-9,TRBJ1-1,CASSFMAGNTEAFF
few,-,13,TRBV7-3,TRBJ1-1,CASSLSQGSEAFF
-,TRBD1,12,TRBV5-4,TRBJ2-7,CASSGQGWEQYF
-,TRBD1,13,TRBV29-1,TRBJ2-7,CSVATGGVHEQYF
once,TRBD2,15,TRBV30,TRBJ2-3,CAWSVPGTRRYTQYF
-,-,11,TRBV19,TRBJ2-7,CASRLGYEQYF
-,-,11,TRBV10-3,TRBJ1-1,CAISRAGEAFF
-,TRBD1,15,TRBV5-8,TRBJ2-5,CASSLLTGGQETQYF
-,TRBD2,14,TRBV2,TRBJ2-1,CASSERAGPSEQFF
few,TRBD2,19,TRBV2,TRBJ2-1,CASSEETSGALRWGNEQFF
-,TRBD1,13,TRBV30,TRBJ2-5,CACPGQNQETQYF
-,-,12,TRBV29-1,TRBJ2-5,CSVAPGVETQYF
-,-,14,TRBV6-6,TRBJ2-7,CASSGGGLSYEQYF
once,-,14,TRBV9,TRBJ2-1,CASSVATRGGEQFF
few,TRBD1,12,TRBV9,TRBJ2-7,CASSVTGHEQYF